The 27 T cell receptor beta chains below come from one sample, sequenced in a study of radiation and T cells in renal cell carcinoma. Clones were sequenced by immunoSEQ multiplex PCR, and TCRdb holds only the in-frame ones, with some missing. This table has 150,000 or so clones, about 87% appearing once. Time point given: blood 2 weeks post-SBRT. The treatment: 15 Gy SBRT to primary tumor, nephrectomy 4 weeks later. The material sequenced was blood, taken from a patient whose treatment included radiotherapy and nephrectomy. All receptors derive from a woman between 50 and 59 years old with renal cell carcinoma.

This clone was counted once. The CDR3: CATSRERGAGGDTQYF. The CDR3 DNA follows: TGTGCCACCAGCAGAGAGCGGGGGGCAGGTGGAGATACGCAGTATTTT. The gene calls are TRBV15 and TRBJ2-3, with TRBD2 identical over 8 bases. Germline V gives CDR1 LNHNV, CDR2 YYDKDF (reference sequence). The CDR3 is 16 residues long. Trimming took 0 bases from V and 5 from J; bases not matched to a gene: 7.

V and J are TRBV6-6 and TRBJ2-7; maybe TRBD2 (7 bases). From germline, CDR1 is MNHNY and CDR2 SVGAGI (reference sequence). V dropped 2 bases and J dropped 3 bases, with 17 bases sitting between them. CDR3 length: 16 residues. The CDR3 sequence is CASSYRGGGRFYEQYF. DNA of the CDR3: TGTGCCAGCAGTTACAGGGGCGGGGGCCGATTCTACGAGCAGTACTTC.

This chain uses TRBV7-2 with TRBJ1-2; 11 bases agree with TRBD1. Germline V gene sequence: CDR1 SGHTA, CDR2 FQGNSA. The V segment lost 2 bases and the J segment 7 bases; nucleotides outside the gene matches: 6. The CDR3 has 15 residues. The CDR3 coding sequence is TGTGCCAGCAGCTTAAATTCAGGACAGGGGGCTGGCTACACCTTC. Encoded protein: CASSLNSGQGAGYTF.

V usage is TRBV18 and J usage is TRBJ1-3; 8 nucleotides line up with TRBD1. The CDR3 has 16 amino acids. CDR1 and CDR2 (germline): KGHSH, LQKENI. The ends lost 3 bases at V and 4 bases at J; junction bases unmatched: 8. In DNA, the CDR3 is TGTGCCAGCTCACCTCTCGTGACAGGGGACGGAAACACCATATATTTT. Residues: CASSPLVTGDGNTIYF.

This clone was counted between two and nine times. This chain joins TRBV4-1 and TRBJ1-1; no clear D gene. The CDR3 is 13 residues long. V lost 0 bases, J lost 11 bases, and 13 bases lay in between. Germline V gives CDR1 MGHRA, CDR2 YSYEKL. The CDR3 bases are TGCGCCAGCAGCCAAGATGTCAGGAGGTCGGCTTTCTTT. Translating it yields CASSQDVRRSAFF.

On this clone itself: Other DNA sequences within the sample encode an identical CDR3. V and J are TRBV18 and TRBJ2-3; 8 nucleotides match TRBD2. Looked up from germline, CDR1 is KGHSH and CDR2 is LQKENI. The ends lost 3 bases at V and 4 bases at J; junction bases unmatched: 3. The CDR3 runs 14 residues. CDR3 DNA sequence: TGTGCCAGCTCACCTTCGCGGGGGGCAGATACGCAGTATTTT. Translated, it gives CASSPSRGADTQYF. Drawing the rest from reference TRBV18 and TRBJ2-3, the complete variable domain is NAGVMQNPRHLVRRRGQEARLRCSPMKGHSHVYWYRQLPEEGLKFMVYLQKENIIDESGMPKERFSAEFPKEGPSILRIQQVVRGDSAAYFCASSPSRGADTQYFGPGTRLTVL.

This clone was recorded a few times. This rearrangement joins TRBV10-3 to TRBJ1-1; D is ambiguous. V was pared by 1 base and J by 2 bases, with 5 bases between. Germline V gene lookup returns CDR1 ENHRY and CDR2 SYGVKD. CDR3 length: 13 residues. In nucleotides, the CDR3 is TGTGCCATCAGTGAGTATCATAACACTGAAGCTTTCTTT. Protein: CAISEYHNTEAFF.

The table lists this clone with a few counts. The chain links TRBV7-9 to TRBJ1-2, with D unresolved. The CDR3 length is 14 residues. V was trimmed by 4 bases and J by 6 bases, leaving 15 bases between them. CDR1 SEHNR and CDR2 FQNEAQ come from the germline V gene (reference sequence). CDR3 amino acids: CASSSSNGAHGYTF. CDR3 bases: TGTGCCAGCAGCTCCTCCAACGGAGCTCATGGCTACACCTTC.

V gene TRBV28 combines with J gene TRBJ2-3, with D tentatively TRBD1 (8 bases). Germline CDR1 is MDHEN and CDR2 is SYDVKM. This CDR3 region has 14 residues. V lost 7 bases, J lost 7 bases, and 18 bases lay in between. CDR3 sequence reads: CASTYHRGGNTQYF. The CDR3 DNA sequence: TGTGCCAGCACGTATCACAGGGGGGGGAATACGCAGTATTTT.

In DNA, the CDR3 is TGTAAGGAGAACATGAACACTGAAGCTTTCTTT. Translated: CKENMNTEAFF. The chain recombines TRBV18 with TRBJ1-1, with unresolved D. The CDR3 contains 11 residues. CDR1 and CDR2 from the germline V gene are KGHSH and LQKENI.

This chain connects TRBV19 to TRBJ1-5; 12 bases are a match to TRBD1. This CDR3 is 17 amino acids long. Germline loops: CDR1 LNHDA, CDR2 SQIVND (reference sequence). The V and J ends lost 2 bases and 7 bases, in that order; junction bases with no gene match: 9. CDR3 protein: CASSIYKGQGARQPQHF. CDR3 DNA sequence: TGTGCCAGTAGTATATATAAGGGACAGGGGGCTCGGCAGCCCCAGCATTTT.

This rearrangement joins TRBV6-1 to TRBJ1-1; D gene unclear. V was clipped by 3 bases and J by 1 base, with 15 bases between them. This CDR3 comprises 16 residues. The germline gives CDR1 MNHNS, CDR2 SASEGT. The CDR3 reads CASSDLASLWNTEAFF. CDR3 bases: TGTGCCAGCAGTGACCTGGCCAGCCTCTGGAACACTGAAGCTTTCTTT.

The chain uses TRBV7-2 and TRBJ1-1; no reliable D call. The CDR3 loop spans 14 amino acids. The V end lost 3 bases, the J end lost 0 bases, and 8 bases lay between the germline ends. Germline-derived CDR1 and CDR2 are SGHTA and FQGNSA. CDR3 DNA sequence: TGTGCCAGCAGCTTTCAACTCATGAACACTGAAGCTTTCTTT. This translates into CASSFQLMNTEAFF.

This clone appeared a single time. The chain links TRBV2 to TRBJ2-5; 7 bases align to TRBD1. V lost 6 bases, J lost 0 bases, and 16 bases stayed unmatched. There are 18 residues in the CDR3. The germline V gene has CDR1 SNHLY and CDR2 FYNNEI. CDR3 region: CASRPGTAPGVYQETQYF. CDR3 nucleotide sequence: TGTGCCAGCAGACCCGGGACAGCCCCAGGGGTGTACCAAGAGACCCAGTACTTC.

The chain has TRBV6-5 and TRBJ2-1, with D tentatively TRBD1 or TRBD2 (6 bases each). Between the trimmed V and J ends, which lost 6 bases and 3 bases, there was a span of 12 bases. Germline assignment: CDR1 MNHEY and CDR2 SVGAGI. The CDR3 loop spans 14 amino acids. CDR3 DNA: TGTGCCAGCAGAAGGGGGGCCATCTACAATGAGCAGTTCTTC. Its protein product is CASRRGAIYNEQFF.

This chain uses TRBV5-5 with TRBJ2-7; D is perhaps TRBD1 (6 bases). Germline CDR1 is SGHKS and CDR2 is YYEKEE (reference sequence). The CDR3 consists of 14 residues. Trimming took 4 bases from V and 2 from J, leaving 13 bases between them. The CDR3 loop is CASSGGPGAYEQYF. The CDR3 nucleotides are TGTGCCAGCAGCGGGGGCCCCGGAGCCTACGAGCAGTACTTC.

The J gene is TRBJ2-7, the V gene TRBV7-6, with 9 bases matching TRBD2. The CDR3 is 20 amino acids. V trimming: 2 bases; J trimming: 3 bases; junction bases outside the gene matches: 20. Germline CDR1 SGHVS, CDR2 FNYEAQ. This CDR3 reads CASSLRPRSSGGKQFYEQYF. Here the CDR3 DNA reads TGTGCCAGCAGCTTACGTCCCCGCTCCAGCGGGGGGAAACAATTCTACGAGCAGTACTTC. The full variable domain, in which reference TRBV7-6 and TRBJ2-7 provide the parts outside the CDR3, is GAGVSQSPRYKVTKRGQDVALRCDPISGHVSLYWYRQALGQGPEFLTYFNYEAQQDKSGLPNDRFSAERPEGSISTLTIQRTEQRDSAMYRCASSLRPRSSGGKQFYEQYFGPGTRLTVT.

The rearrangement uses TRBV5-1 and TRBJ2-2; TRBD1 matches 10 bases. The CDR3 consists of 18 residues. CDR1 and CDR2 (germline): SGHRS, YFSETQ. J gave up 3 bases and V 4 bases, and 12 bases lay outside the gene matches. The CDR3 nucleotides are TGCGCCAGCAGCCGCGGGACAGGGGTGACCACCTACACCGGGGAGCTGTTTTTT. It is translated as CASSRGTGVTTYTGELFF.

This chain joins TRBV6-1 and TRBJ1-2, with a weak D call TRBD1 (5 bases). V lost 4 bases, J lost 1 base, and 16 bases lay in between. This CDR3 is 16 amino acids long. The germline V gene has CDR1 MNHNS and CDR2 SASEGT. The DNA of the CDR3 is TGTGCCAGCAGTGTAAGGACAAATTTTAATAACTATGGCTACACCTTC. Its protein product is CASSVRTNFNNYGYTF.

In DNA, the CDR3 is TGCGCCAGCAGCTTGGGTTGGGCAGGGAACACTGAAGCTTTCTTT. Translating gives CASSLGWAGNTEAFF. The chain has TRBV5-1 and TRBJ1-1, with D uncertain. Trimming removed 0 bases from V and 1 base from J, with 10 bases in between. The CDR3 covers 15 residues. Looked up from germline, CDR1 is SGHRS and CDR2 is YFSETQ. The whole variable domain, filled in from reference TRBV5-1 and TRBJ1-1, reads KAGVTQTPRYLIKTRGQQVTLSCSPISGHRSVSWYQQTPGQGLQFLFEYFSETQRNKGNFPGRFSGRQFSNSRSEMNVSTLELGDSALYLCASSLGWAGNTEAFFGQGTRLTVV.

This chain joins TRBV6-1 and TRBJ1-6; D is uncertain. V dropped 5 bases and J dropped 5 bases, with 13 bases sitting between them. There are 15 residues in the CDR3. The germline V gene encodes CDR1 MNHNS and CDR2 SASEGT. Written as DNA, the CDR3 is TGTGCCAGCAGTCTCTATGGGGAAAATAATTCACCCCTCCACTTT. The encoded protein is CASSLYGENNSPLHF.

This chain links TRBV9 with TRBJ2-1; 9 bases are a match to TRBD2. CDR1 is SGDLS, CDR2 YYNGEE, per germline. Unmatched junction bases numbered 6, after V lost 4 bases and J lost 4 bases. This CDR3 contains 15 residues. Written as DNA, the CDR3 is TGTGCCAGCAGCCTGGAAGCGGGGGGTTACAATGAGCAGTTCTTC. Its translation is CASSLEAGGYNEQFF.

The chain is built from TRBV2 and TRBJ2-5, with D tentatively TRBD1 (5 bases). CDR1 is SNHLY, CDR2 FYNNEI, per germline. The CDR3 contains 15 residues. The V gene lost 6 bases and the J gene lost 0 bases, with 14 bases spanning the gap. The CDR3 coding sequence is TGTGCCAGCAGACAAATCCCGGACAACCAAGAGACCCAGTACTTC. As protein: CASRQIPDNQETQYF. Using reference TRBV2 and TRBJ2-5 for the parts outside the CDR3, the full variable domain is EPEVTQTPSHQVTQMGQEVILRCVPISNHLYFYWYRQILGQKVEFLVSFYNNEISEKSEIFDDQFSVERPDGSNFTLKIRSTKLEDSAMYFCASRQIPDNQETQYFGPGTRLLVL.

This sequence joins TRBV5-4 and TRBJ2-5; 7 bases map to TRBD1. Germline trimming cut 4 bases from V and 2 bases from J; bases unmatched to any gene: 8. The germline V gene has CDR1 SGHNT and CDR2 YYREEE (reference sequence). The CDR3 covers 15 residues. The CDR3 DNA is TGTGCCAGCAGCCAATTTACAGGGGAACAAGAGACCCAGTACTTC. As protein: CASSQFTGEQETQYF. Drawing the rest from reference TRBV5-4 and TRBJ2-5, the complete variable domain is ETGVTQSPTHLIKTRGQQVTLRCSSQSGHNTVSWYQQALGQGPQFIFQYYREEENGRGNFPPRFSGLQFPNYSSELNVNALELDDSALYLCASSQFTGEQETQYFGPGTRLLVL.

As to this clone: In the same sample, other DNA sequences code for this CDR3. The V gene is TRBV7-2, the J gene TRBJ1-2, with a weak D call TRBD1 (5 bases). The germline V gene encodes CDR1 SGHTA and CDR2 FQGNSA. Trimming pared 6 bases from V and 5 bases from J, leaving 13 bases between. The CDR3 is 13 amino acids. The CDR3 region is CASSSGGGYGYTF. The CDR3 DNA is TGTGCCAGCAGTTCCGGGGGAGGGTATGGCTACACCTTC. The full variable domain, completed using reference TRBV7-2 and TRBJ1-2, is GAGVSQSPSNKVTEKGKDVELRCDPISGHTALYWYRQSLGQGLEFLIYFQGNSAPDKSGLPSDRFSAERTGGSVSTLTIQRTQQEDSAVYLCASSSGGGYGYTFGSGTRLTVV.

This sequence joins TRBV5-4 and TRBJ1-1; D remains ambiguous. From germline, CDR1 is SGHNT and CDR2 YYREEE (reference sequence). The CDR3 consists of 14 residues. Trimming took off 2 bases at V and 11 bases at J, with 19 bases between the two ends. The CDR3 bases are TGTGCCAGCAGCTTTAAGGGTACCGTTTCAACTGCTTTCTTT. It yields the protein CASSFKGTVSTAFF.

The J gene is TRBJ2-7, the V gene TRBV15; 12 bases line up with TRBD1. Germline V lookup: CDR1 LNHNV, CDR2 YYDKDF (reference sequence). J gave up 7 bases and V 4 bases, and 8 bases lay outside the gene matches. The CDR3 covers 15 residues. The CDR3 DNA sequence: TGTGCCACCAGCACCCGGGGACAGGGGGCTCGGGAGCAGTACTTC. This encodes CATSTRGQGAREQYF.